One T cell receptor beta chain is described in this entry. Its antigen is unknown. Healthy donors had no documented immune events, such as infections, while sampled. Germline CDR1 reads MRHNA; CDR2 reads SNTAGT. The CDR3 totals 13 residues. The V and J ends lost 6 bases and 3 bases, in that order; junction bases with no gene match: 0. The data derive from a study of identifying expanded T cells in peripheral blood. Study-level points and caveats: About 1.2 clones differed between technical replicates, versus roughly 17 and 20 over time. Approximately two-week clone count variance significantly increased as total template count grew.

The assay was immunoSEQ multiplex PCR, and TCRdb's table has in-frame clones only and misses some. The top ten clones hold around 20% of a sample with approximately 85,000 clones, more than 75% of them seen once. The material sequenced was blood. The V gene is TRBV6-4, the J gene TRBJ2-2; the match to TRBD2 covers 8 bases. The TCR comes from a person aged 18-70 years in good health. CDR3 DNA sequence: TGTGCCAGCAGCGGGGGGGACACCGGGGAGCTGTTTTTT. It codes for CASSGGDTGELFF.